This is a list of T cell receptor beta chains from one sample in a study of blood T cell repertoires in COVID-19. Assay used: immunoSEQ multiplex PCR; TCRdb lists only in-frame clones, some missing. The sample has fewer than 350,000 clones, approximately 90% seen once. Sequencing was done on a sample of PBMCs or T cells enriched from blood (not recorded which). These receptors were collected from a woman aged 40-49 years with acute COVID-19. CDR3s include the opening cysteine and the closing phenylalanine or tryptophan. The D gene is left open where the match is weak. Only part of the rows carry a size: once, few, many, or a class if the clone is expanded.

>NA|NA|TRBJ2-2|TRBV19
CASSITGGAGELFF
TGTGCCAGTAGTATTACAGGGGGGGCCGGGGAGCTGTTTTTT
>TRBD1|NA|TRBJ1-1|TRBV7-9
CASTSLQGPPEAFF
TGTGCCAGCACCTCTTTACAGGGGCCTCCTGAAGCTTTCTTT
>TRBD2|NA|TRBJ2-2|TRBV11-2
CASNDPTSGSVGGELFF
TGTGCCAGCAACGACCCGACTAGCGGGAGCGTTGGCGGGGAGCTGTTTTTT
>TRBD1|NA|TRBJ2-7|TRBV7-3
CASSLFFGGRTGSSYEQYF
TGTGCCAGCAGCTTATTCTTTGGCGGAAGGACAGGGAGCTCCTACGAGCAGTACTTC
>NA|NA|TRBJ1-4|TRBV2
CASSYQADEKLFF
TGTGCCAGCAGTTACCAGGCCGATGAAAAACTGTTTTTT
>TRBD2|once|TRBJ2-5|TRBV10-3
CAISGREETQYF
TGTGCCATCAGCGGGCGGGAGGAGACCCAGTACTTC
>TRBD1|once|TRBJ1-2|TRBV7-6
CASSSRTGLSGYTF
TGTGCCAGCAGCTCACGGACAGGTCTTTCGGGCTACACCTTC
>NA|NA|TRBJ2-7|TRBV12-3/TRBV12-4
CASNDLGLGVRYF
TGTGCCAGCAACGACCTGGGGTTAGGGGTTCGGTACTTC
>TRBD2|NA|TRBJ2-1|TRBV20-1
CSASQLAGAGNEQFF
TGCAGTGCTAGTCAACTAGCGGGAGCTGGAAATGAGCAGTTCTTC
>NA|NA|TRBJ1-2|TRBV19
CASSIHQGNYGYTF
TGTGCCAGTAGTATTCATCAGGGAAACTATGGCTACACCTTC
>TRBD1|NA|TRBJ1-2|TRBV19
CASSPGTVRYGYTF
TGTGCCAGTAGTCCGGGGACAGTACGCTATGGCTACACCTTC
>TRBD1|NA|TRBJ2-7|TRBV27
CASSSLGQGGYEQYF
TGTGCCAGCAGTTCCCTGGGACAGGGTGGGTACGAGCAGTACTTC
>TRBD1|NA|TRBJ1-3|TRBV11-3
CASRPDRYSGNTIYF
TGTGCCAGCAGACCGGACAGGTACTCTGGAAACACCATATATTTT
>NA|NA|TRBJ2-1|TRBV19
CASRGAERYNEQFF
TGTGCCAGTAGGGGGGCGGAGAGATACAATGAGCAGTTCTTC
>NA|once|TRBJ1-1|TRBV11-1
CASSFQGTNTEAFF
TGTGCCAGCAGCTTTCAGGGTACGAACACTGAAGCTTTCTTT
>TRBD2|NA|TRBJ2-7|TRBV7-2
CASSFRTTSGSSYEQYF
TGTGCCAGCAGCTTTAGGACAACTAGCGGGAGTTCCTACGAGCAGTACTTC
>NA|NA|TRBJ1-4|TRBV11-2
CASSFLEARNEKLFF
TGTGCCAGCAGCTTTCTCGAAGCCCGCAATGAAAAACTGTTTTTT
>TRBD2|NA|TRBJ2-1|TRBV6-5
CASSPFLAGAGEQFF
TGTGCCAGCAGTCCATTCCTGGCGGGAGCGGGAGAGCAGTTCTTC
>TRBD1|NA|TRBJ1-5|TRBV19
CASSIAGRGPGQPQHF
TGTGCCAGTAGTATAGCGGGCAGGGGGCCCGGTCAGCCCCAGCATTTT
>TRBD2|NA|TRBJ2-3|TRBV7-6
CASSSGTSGYTSTDTQYF
TGTGCCAGCAGCTCAGGGACTAGCGGTTATACTAGCACAGATACGCAGTATTTT
>NA|NA|TRBJ1-6|TRBV20-1
CSASRGNSPLHF
TGCAGTGCTAGTAGAGGGAACTCACCCCTCCACTTT
>TRBD2|NA|TRBJ2-1|TRBV6-5
CASSFSGSSYNEQFF
TGTGCCAGCAGTTTCAGCGGGAGCTCCTACAATGAGCAGTTCTTC
>NA|NA|TRBJ1-1|TRBV11-3
CASSQATGVLNTEAFF
TGTGCCAGCAGCCAGGCCACGGGGGTTTTGAACACTGAAGCTTTCTTT
>NA|NA|TRBJ1-3|TRBV7-8
CASSLPLLSSGNTIYF
TGTGCCAGCAGCCTACCCCTACTGAGCTCTGGAAACACCATATATTTT
>NA|NA|TRBJ2-1|TRBV11-3
CASSLGYSSYNEQFF
TGTGCCAGCAGCTTAGGCTATAGCTCCTACAATGAGCAGTTCTTC
>NA|NA|TRBJ1-2|TRBV15
CATSREGAYGYTF
TGTGCCACCAGCAGAGAAGGGGCTTACGGCTACACCTTC
>TRBD1|once|TRBJ2-1|TRBV6-2/TRBV6-3
CASSYSSDRTGRDYNEQFF
TGTGCCAGCAGTTACTCCTCCGACCGGACAGGGCGAGACTACAATGAGCAGTTCTTC
>TRBD1|NA|TRBJ2-2|TRBV5-1
CASRPKTGVTGELFF
TGCGCCAGCAGACCCAAAACAGGGGTCACCGGGGAGCTGTTTTTT
>NA|NA|TRBJ1-2|TRBV3-1/TRBV3-2
CASSLQQGNYGYTF
TGTGCCAGCAGCCTACAACAGGGTAACTATGGCTACACCTTC
>NA|NA|TRBJ2-7|TRBV3-1/TRBV3-2
CASSSRESPLEQYF
TGTGCCAGCAGCTCCCGGGAATCCCCCCTCGAGCAGTACTTC